This T cell receptor (beta chain) was captured in a study of T cells in Graves' hyperthyroidism and ophthalmopathy. Researchers amplified the TCR beta CDR3 regions from RNA transcripts. First-round RT-PCR of the TCR CDR3 relied on the HTBI primer set. TCRdb used MiXCR to reprocess the multiplex PCR reads, holding one entry per CDR3 protein. The profile covers 450,000 to 700,000 distinct CDR3 sequences, with around 42% appearing a single time and about 8.3% taken by the ten largest. Study results and caveats: Blood shared most expanded thyroid clonotypes above 0.001.

V gave up 6 bases and J gave up 2 bases, with 15 bases separating them. The germline gives CDR1 MNHNS, CDR2 SASEGT. The CDR3 consists of 15 residues. Notes on this clonotype: Its antigen is still unknown.

The sequenced material came from peripheral blood or thyroid tissue (not recorded which). This clonotype originated in a woman between 18 and 29 years old with Graves' hyperthyroidism. The chain recombines TRBV6-1 with TRBJ2-3; tentatively, D is TRBD2 (6 bases). For the CDR3, the DNA is TGTGCCAGCAGCGCCGGGAGTTCAATCACAGATACGCAGTATTTT. This codes for CASSAGSSITDTQYF.